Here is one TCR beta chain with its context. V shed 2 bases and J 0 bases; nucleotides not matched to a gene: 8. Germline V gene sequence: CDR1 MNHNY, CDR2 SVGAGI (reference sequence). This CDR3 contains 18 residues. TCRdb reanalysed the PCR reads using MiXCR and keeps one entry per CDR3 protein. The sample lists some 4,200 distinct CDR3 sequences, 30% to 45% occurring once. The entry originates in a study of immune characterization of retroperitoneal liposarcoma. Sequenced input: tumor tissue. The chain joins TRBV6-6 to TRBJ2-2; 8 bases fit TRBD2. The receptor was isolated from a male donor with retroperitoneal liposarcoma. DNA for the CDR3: TGTGCCAGCAGTTACGATCGACTAGCGCCCCCGAACACCGGGGAGCTGTTTTTT. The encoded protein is CASSYDRLAPPNTGELFF.